This passage covers 7 T cell receptor beta chains from one sample sequenced in a study of Ad26.COV2.S vaccination and SARS-CoV-2 variants. TCRdb's table, derived via immunoSEQ multiplex PCR, lists solely in-frame clones and lacks some. The sample holds 350,000 to 400,000 clones, approximately 91% seen once. The treatment was: around 19 received Ad26.COV2.S at low or high dose, single or two shots; several received placebo; per-sample allocation not given. The investigators took samples on day 63 after the first vaccine or placebo injection. The source was peripheral blood, collected in a trial of Ad26.COV2.S vaccine versus placebo. Every receptor here comes from a person between 18 and 65 years old who received the Ad26.COV2.S COVID-19 vaccine or a placebo.

The CDR3 DNA reads as TGTGCCAGCAGCTTTCCGGGGAGGGGGCATGCCTACGAGCAGTACTTC. Amino acids: CASSFPGRGHAYEQYF. V and J are TRBV3-1 (or the pseudogene TRBV3-2) and TRBJ2-7; D may be TRBD1 or TRBD2 (7 bases each). Germline V gene data show CDR1 as LGHDT and CDR2 as YNNKEL (reference sequence). The length of the CDR3 is 16 residues. The V end lost 5 bases, the J end lost 2 bases, and 19 bases lay between the germline ends.

The V gene is TRBV2, the J gene TRBJ1-2; the D gene is possibly TRBD1 (5 bases). This CDR3 comprises 14 residues. V lost 6 bases and J 3 bases, leaving 14 bases between the germline ends. Germline-derived CDR1 and CDR2 are SNHLY and FYNNEI. CDR3 in amino acids: CASRGVGAYYGYTF. In DNA, the CDR3 is TGTGCCAGCAGGGGGGTCGGGGCTTACTATGGCTACACCTTC.

This clone was detected only once. The rearrangement links TRBV6-5 to TRBJ1-2; D might be TRBD1 (5 bases). Trimming cost V 7 bases and J 6 bases, with 21 bases left between them. The CDR3 totals 15 residues. CDR1 MNHEY and CDR2 SVGAGI come from the germline V gene. DNA of the CDR3: TGTGCCAGCACCGATCGGGACCTTGGCTCCCATGGCTACACCTTC. Amino acids: CASTDRDLGSHGYTF.

This rearrangement joins TRBV4-1 to TRBJ1-1; possibly TRBD1 for D (6 bases). This CDR3 comprises 12 residues. Deletions cut 1 base from V and 7 bases from J, with 7 bases between. Germline values: CDR1 MGHRA, CDR2 YSYEKL. The CDR3 DNA follows: TGCGCCAGCAGCCAAGGGACAGATGAAGCTTTCTTT. The encoded protein is CASSQGTDEAFF.

Only a few counts were recorded for this clone. The chain has TRBV27 and TRBJ1-1; 7 nucleotides match TRBD1. J was trimmed by 1 base and V by 5 bases; bases with no gene match: 7. The CDR3 spans 15 residues. Germline V gene sequence: CDR1 MNHEY, CDR2 SMNVEV (reference sequence). The chain's CDR3 is CASSANRGGNTEAFF. CDR3 DNA sequence: TGTGCCAGCAGTGCTAACAGGGGAGGGAACACTGAAGCTTTCTTT.

The genes are TRBV10-3 and TRBJ1-3; D may be TRBD1 (6 bases). Germline lookup yields CDR1 ENHRY and CDR2 SYGVKD. Trimming took off 10 bases at V and 8 bases at J, with 15 bases between the two ends. The CDR3 runs 12 residues. DNA of the CDR3: TGTGCCAGTCAGGGGTCAGGCGACACCATATATTTT. Protein product: CASQGSGDTIYF.

This chain connects TRBV6-2 or TRBV6-3 to TRBJ1-1; TRBD1 is a possible D gene (5 bases). V lost 6 bases, J lost 5 bases, and 13 bases lay in between. The CDR3 runs to 13 residues. The germline CDR1 and CDR2 sequences are MNHEY and SVGEGT. The CDR3 nucleotides are TGTGCCAGCAGCACGCAGGGTTGGACTGAAGCTTTCTTT. Residues: CASSTQGWTEAFF.